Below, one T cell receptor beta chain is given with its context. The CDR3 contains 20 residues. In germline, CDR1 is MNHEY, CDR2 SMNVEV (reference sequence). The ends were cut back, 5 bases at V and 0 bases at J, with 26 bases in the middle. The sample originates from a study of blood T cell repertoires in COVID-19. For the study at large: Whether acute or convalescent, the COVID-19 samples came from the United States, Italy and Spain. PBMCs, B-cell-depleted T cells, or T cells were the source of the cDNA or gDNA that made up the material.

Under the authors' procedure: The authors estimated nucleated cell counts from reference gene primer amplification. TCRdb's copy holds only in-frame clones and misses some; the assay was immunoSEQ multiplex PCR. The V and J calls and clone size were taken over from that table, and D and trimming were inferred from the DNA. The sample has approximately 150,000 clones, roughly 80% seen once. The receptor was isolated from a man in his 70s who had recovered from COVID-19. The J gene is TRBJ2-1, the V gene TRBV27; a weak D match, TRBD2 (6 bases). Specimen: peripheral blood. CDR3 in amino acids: CASSNLWDSPNRGSYNEQFF. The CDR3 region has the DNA TGTGCCAGCAGTAATCTTTGGGACTCCCCGAACCGGGGCTCCTACAATGAGCAGTTCTTC.